This T cell receptor beta chain was identified in a study of neurological immune-mediated disorders (dated by TCRdb to about 2019). About the study as a whole: Peripheral blood TCR-beta repertoires from HTLV-I-associated myelopathy (HAM/TSP) patients, multiple sclerosis patients and healthy controls were compared by UMI-based sequencing. Longitudinal samples, technical triplicates and paired sorted CD4+ and CD8+ T-cell subsets, alongside PBMC samples, were included among the roughly 100 TCR-beta libraries. Of the 68 subjects in the cohort, around 14 were HAM/TSP patients, about 34 were multiple sclerosis patients, and roughly 20 were healthy controls.

Here is what the overall study found, with its caveats: TCR clonal expansion was highest in HAM/TSP patients and lowest in MS patients, with MS patients falling below even healthy controls. Expanded clones from different subjects shared no identical CDR3 amino acid sequences, which suggests that TCR-beta repertoires were private in all groups.

The trim is 5 bases for V and 2 bases for J, with a gap of 16 bases between the germline ends. For CDR1 and CDR2, the germline V gene (reference sequence) lists DFQATT and SNEGSKA. From the cysteine through the phenylalanine, the CDR3 covers 15 amino acids. Only the CDR3 portion is preserved as DNA: 45 bases, with reading frame beginning at the first base. Healthy controls were blood bank volunteers in Maryland, USA. Libraries from unsorted PBMCs were made from 2 million PBMCs kept in RNAlater at -80 degrees C until RNA extraction. Peripheral blood was subjected to Ficoll-Hypaque density gradient centrifugation to isolate PBMCs, which were then cryopreserved in liquid nitrogen. cDNA synthesis used template-switch 5'RACE with a primer carrying a 10-nucleotide random unique molecular identifier tagging each TCR transcript. Over 170 million TCR-beta sequences, covering 15-18 subjects, were produced in each sequencing run. The RNeasy kit was used for extraction of total RNA. The KAPA Real-time Library Amplification kit was used to amplify TCR-beta VDJ regions with primers for the TCR constant region and the 5'RACE anchor. A first PCR added sample indexes and Illumina adaptors, after which a second PCR increased the library yield. After Ampure bead purification, the TCR product of roughly 650 bp was size-selected on a 2% E-gel SizeSelection system. Library quality was checked on a Bioanalyzer, concentration was measured with Qubit, and libraries were quantified with the Kapa Library Quantification kit before pooling. An Illumina HiSeq 2500 was used to sequence the libraries paired-end at 2 x 150 bp. To increase sequence diversity, about 23-30% phiX was spiked into each library pool. The published analysis was carried out like this. The quality-filtered reads were processed with the UMI-based MiGEC pipeline, whose error correction step removed more than 90% of the raw TCR sequences. IMGT germline references were used for alignment of VDJ genes, and clonotypes were defined by a unique CDR3 amino acid sequence together with V-J genes. VDJtools evaluated clonal expansion, Shannon diversity and CDR3 relatedness (CalcPairwiseDistances, ClusterSamples); CLCbio workbench built phylogenetic trees. A clone was classed as expanded if it had 8 or more unique UMIs, a cutoff based on coefficient-of-variation modelling across technical triplicates. TCRdb reprocessed the public reads (quality trimming at Q25 with fastp, clone calling with MiXCR) and kept in-frame beta chains. Rows merge per CDR3 protein into single entries with the most common DNA and genes. The V and J calls were determined by TCRdb, not by the authors. The sample has around 17,000 distinct CDR3 sequences on record, less than 25% of them singletons. The ten most abundant clones make up roughly 24% of the sample.

This clonotype was recorded at least ten times. The antigen it binds to is not known. No clone much larger than this one lies a single base away; base qualities are absent. The sequence was obtained from a man aged 50 to 60 in good health. The sequenced sample was PBMCs. The receptor chain draws on TRBV20-1 and TRBJ2-1; perhaps TRBD1 is the D gene, with 5 bases matching. The CDR3 corresponds to CSAPLGGRAYNEQFF. The DNA sequence is as follows: TGCAGTGCTCCCCTGGGCGGCAGGGCCTACAATGAGCAGTTCTTC.